This T cell receptor beta chain was recorded in a study of cytomegalovirus exposure and HLA in healthy donors. Per germline, CDR1 SGHRS and CDR2 YFSETQ. Trimming left V 0 bases short and J 0 bases short, with 10 bases between. CDR3 length: 16 amino acids. With 60 Vbeta and 13 Jbeta primers, the PCR was carried out. Measured with immunoSEQ multiplex PCR; TCRdb has only the in-frame clones, and not every one. The sample has roughly 190,000 clones, 70% to 80% seen once. The J gene is TRBJ2-4, the V gene TRBV5-1; TRBD2 is a possible D gene (5 bases). Sequencing was carried out using PBMCs. The clonotype comes from a woman aged 45-60 years in good health and CMV-seronegative. CDR3 nucleotide sequence: TGCGCCAGCAGCTTGGAGGAGGCCGTAGCCAAAAACATTCAGTACTTC. It translates to CASSLEEAVAKNIQYF.